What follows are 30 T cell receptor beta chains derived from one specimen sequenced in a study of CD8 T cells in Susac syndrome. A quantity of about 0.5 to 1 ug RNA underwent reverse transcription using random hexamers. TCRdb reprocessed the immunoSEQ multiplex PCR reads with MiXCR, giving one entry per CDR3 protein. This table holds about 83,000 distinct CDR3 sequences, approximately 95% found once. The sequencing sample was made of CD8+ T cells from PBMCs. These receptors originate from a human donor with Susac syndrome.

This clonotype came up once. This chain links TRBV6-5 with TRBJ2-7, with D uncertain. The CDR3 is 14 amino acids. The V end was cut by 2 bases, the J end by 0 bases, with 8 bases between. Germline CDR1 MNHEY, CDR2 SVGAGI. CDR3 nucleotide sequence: TGTGCCAGCAGTTACGGGCCCTTCTCCTACGAGCAGTACTTC. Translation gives CASSYGPFSYEQYF.

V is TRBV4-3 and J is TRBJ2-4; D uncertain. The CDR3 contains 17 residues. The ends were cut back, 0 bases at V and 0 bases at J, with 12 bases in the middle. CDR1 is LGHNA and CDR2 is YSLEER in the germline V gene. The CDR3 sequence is CASSQDRLYLAKNIQYF. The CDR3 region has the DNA TGCGCCAGCAGCCAAGATAGGCTATATCTAGCCAAAAACATTCAGTACTTC.

Written as DNA, the CDR3 is TGTGCCAGCAGCTTAGGGTCGGAGGCGCACCAAGAGACCCAGTACTTC. The encoded protein is CASSLGSEAHQETQYF. V is TRBV7-8 and J is TRBJ2-5, with TRBD2 as a possible D gene (5 bases). Trimming removed 1 base at V and 0 bases at J, with 12 bases between. The CDR3 extends over 16 amino acids. Germline V gives CDR1 SGHVS, CDR2 FQNEAQ.

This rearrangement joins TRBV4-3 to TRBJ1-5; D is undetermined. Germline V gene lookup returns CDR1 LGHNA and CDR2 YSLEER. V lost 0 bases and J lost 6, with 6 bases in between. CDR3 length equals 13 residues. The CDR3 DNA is TGCGCCAGCAGCCAAGATGTGGGTCAGCCCCAGCATTTT. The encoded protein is CASSQDVGQPQHF.

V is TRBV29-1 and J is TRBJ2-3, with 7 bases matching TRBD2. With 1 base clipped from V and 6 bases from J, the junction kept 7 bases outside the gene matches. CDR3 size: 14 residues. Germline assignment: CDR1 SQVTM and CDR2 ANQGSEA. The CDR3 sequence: CSVEGGLTKDTQYF. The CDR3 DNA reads TGCAGCGTTGAAGGGGGACTAACCAAGGATACGCAGTATTTT.

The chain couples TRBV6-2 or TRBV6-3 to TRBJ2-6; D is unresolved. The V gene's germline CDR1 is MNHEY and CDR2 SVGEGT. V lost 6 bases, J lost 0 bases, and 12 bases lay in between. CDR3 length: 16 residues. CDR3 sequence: CASSLRVLSGANVLTF. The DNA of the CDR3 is TGTGCCAGCAGCCTTAGGGTCCTCTCTGGGGCCAACGTCCTGACTTTC.

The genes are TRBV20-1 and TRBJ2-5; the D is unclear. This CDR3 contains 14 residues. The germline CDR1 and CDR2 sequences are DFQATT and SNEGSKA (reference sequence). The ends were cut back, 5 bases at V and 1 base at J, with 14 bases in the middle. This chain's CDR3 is CSAGRTLPQETQYF. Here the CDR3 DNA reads TGCAGTGCTGGACGGACCCTGCCCCAAGAGACCCAGTACTTC.

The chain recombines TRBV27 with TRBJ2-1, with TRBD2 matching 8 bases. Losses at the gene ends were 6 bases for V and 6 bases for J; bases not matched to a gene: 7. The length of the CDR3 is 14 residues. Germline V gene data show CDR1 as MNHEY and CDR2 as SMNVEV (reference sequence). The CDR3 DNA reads TGTGCCAGCAGCGGGGGGGTAAGCGGCAATGAGCAGTTCTTC. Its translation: CASSGGVSGNEQFF.

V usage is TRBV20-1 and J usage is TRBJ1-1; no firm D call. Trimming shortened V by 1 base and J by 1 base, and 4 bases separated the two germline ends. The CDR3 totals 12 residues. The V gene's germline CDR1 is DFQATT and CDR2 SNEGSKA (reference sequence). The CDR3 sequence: CSARGTNTEAFF. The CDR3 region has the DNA TGCAGTGCTAGAGGGACGAACACTGAAGCTTTCTTT.

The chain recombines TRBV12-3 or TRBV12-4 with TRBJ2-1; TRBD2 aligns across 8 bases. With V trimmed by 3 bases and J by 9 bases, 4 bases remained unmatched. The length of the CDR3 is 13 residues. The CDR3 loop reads CASSFSLAGEQFF. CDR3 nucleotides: TGTGCCAGCAGTTTTTCGCTAGCGGGTGAGCAGTTCTTC.

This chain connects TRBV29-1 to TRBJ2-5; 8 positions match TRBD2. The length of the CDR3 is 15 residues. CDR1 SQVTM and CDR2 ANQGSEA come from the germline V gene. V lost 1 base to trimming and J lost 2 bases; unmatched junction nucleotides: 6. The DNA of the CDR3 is TGCAGCGTTGAAGGCGGTCAGCGGGGGCAAGAGACCCAGTACTTC. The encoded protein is CSVEGGQRGQETQYF.

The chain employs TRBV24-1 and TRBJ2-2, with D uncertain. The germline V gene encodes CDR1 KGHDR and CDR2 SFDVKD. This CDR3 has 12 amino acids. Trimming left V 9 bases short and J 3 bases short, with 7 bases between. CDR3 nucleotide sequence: TGTGCCACCCGCGGCGACACCGGGGAGCTGTTTTTT. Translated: CATRGDTGELFF.

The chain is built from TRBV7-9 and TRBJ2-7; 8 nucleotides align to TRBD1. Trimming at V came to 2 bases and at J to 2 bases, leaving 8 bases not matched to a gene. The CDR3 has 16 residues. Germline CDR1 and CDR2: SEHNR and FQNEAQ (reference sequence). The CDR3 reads CASSLNPTGGTYEQYF. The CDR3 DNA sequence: TGTGCCAGCAGCTTAAATCCCACAGGGGGGACCTACGAGCAGTACTTC.

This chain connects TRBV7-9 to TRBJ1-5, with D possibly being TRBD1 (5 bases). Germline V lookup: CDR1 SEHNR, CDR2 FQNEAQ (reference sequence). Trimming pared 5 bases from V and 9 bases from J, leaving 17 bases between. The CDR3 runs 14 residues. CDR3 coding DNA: TGTGCCAGCAGCGCCGGGGGTTCGCGGAGGCCCCAGCATTTT. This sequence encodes CASSAGGSRRPQHF.

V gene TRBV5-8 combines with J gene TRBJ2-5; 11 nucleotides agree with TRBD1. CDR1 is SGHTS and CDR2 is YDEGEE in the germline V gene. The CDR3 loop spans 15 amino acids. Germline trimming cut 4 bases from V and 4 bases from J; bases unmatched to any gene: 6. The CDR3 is CASSHGQGAGETQYF. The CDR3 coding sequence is TGTGCCAGCAGCCACGGACAGGGGGCCGGAGAGACCCAGTACTTC.

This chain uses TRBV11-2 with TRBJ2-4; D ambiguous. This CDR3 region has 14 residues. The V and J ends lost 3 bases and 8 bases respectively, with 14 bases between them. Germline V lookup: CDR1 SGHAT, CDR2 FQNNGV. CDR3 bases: TGTGCCAGCAGCTTCGGGTCAAATATTGACATTCAGTACTTC. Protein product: CASSFGSNIDIQYF.

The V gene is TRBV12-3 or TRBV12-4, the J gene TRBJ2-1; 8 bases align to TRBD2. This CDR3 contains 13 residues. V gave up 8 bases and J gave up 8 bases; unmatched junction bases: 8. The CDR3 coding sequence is TGTGCCAGCGCCAGCGGGAGCTGGGATGAGCAGTTCTTC. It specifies CASASGSWDEQFF.

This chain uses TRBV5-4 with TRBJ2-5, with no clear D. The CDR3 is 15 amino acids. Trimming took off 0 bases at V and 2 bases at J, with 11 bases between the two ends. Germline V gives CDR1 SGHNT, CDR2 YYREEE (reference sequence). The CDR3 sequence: CASSLALGSQETQYF. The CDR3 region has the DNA TGTGCCAGCAGCTTGGCCCTGGGCAGTCAAGAGACCCAGTACTTC. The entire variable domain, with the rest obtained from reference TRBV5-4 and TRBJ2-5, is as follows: ETGVTQSPTHLIKTRGQQVTLRCSSQSGHNTVSWYQQALGQGPQFIFQYYREEENGRGNFPPRFSGLQFPNYSSELNVNALELDDSALYLCASSLALGSQETQYFGPGTRLLVL.

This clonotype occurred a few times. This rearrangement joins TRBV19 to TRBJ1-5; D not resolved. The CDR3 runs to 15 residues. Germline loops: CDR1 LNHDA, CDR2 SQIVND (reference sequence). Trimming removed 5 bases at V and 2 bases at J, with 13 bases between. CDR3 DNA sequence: TGTGCCAGTAGTGCCCACAACGGGGGCAATCAGCCCCAGCATTTT. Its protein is CASSAHNGGNQPQHF. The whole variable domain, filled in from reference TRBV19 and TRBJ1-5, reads DGGITQSPKYLFRKEGQNVTLSCEQNLNHDAMYWYRQDPGQGLRLIYYSQIVNDFQKGDIAEGYSVSREKKESFPLTVTSAQKNPTAFYLCASSAHNGGNQPQHFGDGTRLSIL.

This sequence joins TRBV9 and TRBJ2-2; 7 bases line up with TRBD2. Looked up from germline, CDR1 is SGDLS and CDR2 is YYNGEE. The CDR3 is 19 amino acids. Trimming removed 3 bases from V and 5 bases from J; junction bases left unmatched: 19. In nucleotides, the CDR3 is TGTGCCAGCAGCGCTACCGGGTGGGCGGGAGCCCTCCCGACCGGGGAGCTGTTTTTT. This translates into CASSATGWAGALPTGELFF.

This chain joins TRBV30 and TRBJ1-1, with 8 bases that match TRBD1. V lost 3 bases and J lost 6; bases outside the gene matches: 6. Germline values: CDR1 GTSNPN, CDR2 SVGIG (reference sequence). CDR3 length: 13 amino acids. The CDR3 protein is CAWSATGGSEAFF. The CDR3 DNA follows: TGTGCCTGGAGCGCAACAGGGGGGTCTGAAGCTTTCTTT.

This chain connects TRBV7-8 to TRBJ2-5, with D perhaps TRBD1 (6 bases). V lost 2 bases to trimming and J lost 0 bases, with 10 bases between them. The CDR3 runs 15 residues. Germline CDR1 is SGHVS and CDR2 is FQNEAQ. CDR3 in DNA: TGTGCCAGCAGCTTACACAGGGCCTACCAAGAGACCCAGTACTTC. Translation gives CASSLHRAYQETQYF.

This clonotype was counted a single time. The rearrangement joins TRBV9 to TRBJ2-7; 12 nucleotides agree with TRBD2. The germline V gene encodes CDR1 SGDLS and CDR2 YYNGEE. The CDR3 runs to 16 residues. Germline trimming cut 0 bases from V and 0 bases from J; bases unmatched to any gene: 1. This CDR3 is CASSVGTSGASYEQYF. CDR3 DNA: TGTGCCAGCAGCGTAGGGACTAGCGGGGCCTCCTACGAGCAGTACTTC.

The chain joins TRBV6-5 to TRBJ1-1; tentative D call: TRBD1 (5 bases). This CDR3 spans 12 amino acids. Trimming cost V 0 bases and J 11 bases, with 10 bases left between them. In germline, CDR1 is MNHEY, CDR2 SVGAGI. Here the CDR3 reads CASSYSGEKAFF. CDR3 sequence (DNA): TGTGCCAGCAGTTACTCAGGGGAAAAGGCTTTCTTT.

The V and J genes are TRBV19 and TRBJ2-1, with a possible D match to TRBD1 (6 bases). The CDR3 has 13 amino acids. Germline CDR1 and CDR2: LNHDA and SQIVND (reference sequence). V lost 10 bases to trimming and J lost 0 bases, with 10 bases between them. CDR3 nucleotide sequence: TGTGCCATAGGGGGAAGCTCCTACAATGAGCAGTTCTTC. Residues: CAIGGSSYNEQFF. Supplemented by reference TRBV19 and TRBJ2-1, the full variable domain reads DGGITQSPKYLFRKEGQNVTLSCEQNLNHDAMYWYRQDPGQGLRLIYYSQIVNDFQKGDIAEGYSVSREKKESFPLTVTSAQKNPTAFYLCAIGGSSYNEQFFGPGTRLTVL.

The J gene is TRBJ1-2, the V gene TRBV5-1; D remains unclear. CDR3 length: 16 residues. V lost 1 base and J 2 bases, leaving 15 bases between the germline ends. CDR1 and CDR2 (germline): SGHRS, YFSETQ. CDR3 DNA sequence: TGCGCCAGCAGCTTGAAGTTTCCCGGAGGGAACTATGGCTACACCTTC. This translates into CASSLKFPGGNYGYTF.

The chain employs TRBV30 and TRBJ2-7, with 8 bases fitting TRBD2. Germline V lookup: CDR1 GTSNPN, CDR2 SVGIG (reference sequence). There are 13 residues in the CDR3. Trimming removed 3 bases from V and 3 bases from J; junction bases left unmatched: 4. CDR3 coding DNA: TGTGCCTGGAGCGTCGGGGGGGACTACGAGCAGTACTTC. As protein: CAWSVGGDYEQYF.

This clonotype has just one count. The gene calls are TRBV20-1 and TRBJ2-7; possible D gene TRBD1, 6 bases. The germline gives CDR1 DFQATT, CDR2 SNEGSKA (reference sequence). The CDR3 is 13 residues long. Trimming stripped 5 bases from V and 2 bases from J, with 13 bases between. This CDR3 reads CSAPQGFAYEQYF. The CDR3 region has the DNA TGCAGTGCTCCCCAGGGGTTTGCCTACGAGCAGTACTTC.

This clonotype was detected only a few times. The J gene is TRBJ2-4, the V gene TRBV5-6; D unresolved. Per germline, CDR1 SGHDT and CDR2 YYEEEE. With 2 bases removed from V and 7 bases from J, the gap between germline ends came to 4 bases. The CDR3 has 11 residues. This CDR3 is CASSFGNIQYF. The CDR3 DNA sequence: TGTGCCAGCAGCTTCGGGAACATTCAGTACTTC.

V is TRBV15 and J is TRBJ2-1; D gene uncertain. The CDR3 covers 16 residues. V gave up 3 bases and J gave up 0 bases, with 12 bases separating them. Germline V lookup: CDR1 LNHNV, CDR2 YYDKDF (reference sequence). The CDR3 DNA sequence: TGTGCCACCAGCAGGGGCGAGTTAAGCTCCTACAATGAGCAGTTCTTC. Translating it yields CATSRGELSSYNEQFF. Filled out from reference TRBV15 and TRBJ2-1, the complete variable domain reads DAMVIQNPRYQVTQFGKPVTLSCSQTLNHNVMYWYQQKSSQAPKLLFHYYDKDFNNEADTPDNFQSRRPNTSFCFLDIRSPGLGDTAMYLCATSRGELSSYNEQFFGPGTRLTVL.